This is a list of T cell receptor beta chains from one sample in a study of regulatory T cells in long-lasting Graves disease. TCRdb redid the calling of the multiplex PCR reads with MiXCR, one entry per CDR3 protein. The sample records about 420,000 distinct CDR3 sequences, 15% to 20% being singletons. These same records also appear under a second study, on T cells in Graves' hyperthyroidism and ophthalmopathy.

The material was peripheral blood mononuclear cells (PBMCs), obtained at new diagnosis, from a patient treated with antithyroid drugs. These receptors were taken from a woman younger than 30 with Graves disease. The CDR3 runs from the conserved cysteine through the conserved F or W. Clone size appears in some rows only: once, few, many, or a class for an expanded clone.

j_gene | len | abundance | v_gene | CDR3aa
TRBJ2-1 | 15 | many | TRBV11-3 | CASSLEGSRGNEQFF
TRBJ2-7 | 19 | - | TRBV5-4 | CASSPPPTPGTRPNHEQYF
TRBJ1-5 | 15 | - | TRBV5-1 | CASSNPGQGDQPQHF
TRBJ1-5 | 15 | few | TRBV18 | CASSPQTGRDQPQHF
TRBJ1-1 | 15 | few | TRBV5-6 | CASNPDPSRGTEAFF
TRBJ2-3 | 17 | - | TRBV5-1 | CASSLADYRKAGDTQYF
TRBJ1-5 | 15 | few | TRBV6-1 | CASSAIEGGNQPQHF
TRBJ2-1 | 17 | few | TRBV5-1 | CASSLAKGLADYNEQFF
TRBJ2-7 | 14 | many | TRBV6-2/TRBV6-3 | CASSYRDRTYEQYF
TRBJ2-5 | 11 | many | TRBV5-8 | CASSLVGTQYF
TRBJ2-1 | 14 | few | TRBV7-6 | CASSLREGISEQFF
TRBJ2-3 | 13 | few | TRBV10-3 | CAIRGFGTDTQYF
TRBJ2-7 | 15 | many | TRBV28 | CASSSPQRATYEQYF